The 15 T cell receptor beta chains below all came from one sample that was sequenced in a study of blood T cell repertoires in COVID-19. Data came from immunoSEQ multiplex PCR; TCRdb stores just in-frame clones and leaves some out. The sample carries roughly 260,000 clones, roughly 84% recorded once. Sequenced input: peripheral blood. Source of these receptors: a woman aged 18-29 years with acute or convalescent COVID-19.

This sequence joins TRBV5-1 and TRBJ1-5; 8 bases map to TRBD1. CDR3 length: 14 amino acids. J gave up 5 bases and V 2 bases, and 3 bases lay outside the gene matches. CDR1 and CDR2 from the germline V gene are SGHRS and YFSETQ. The CDR3 spells CASSFTGGDQPQHF. CDR3 DNA sequence: TGCGCCAGCAGCTTTACAGGGGGGGATCAGCCCCAGCATTTT.

This sequence joins TRBV27 and TRBJ2-1, with 7 bases identical to TRBD2. This CDR3 comprises 13 residues. V lost 2 bases and J lost 8; bases outside the gene matches: 3. Germline CDR1 reads MNHEY; CDR2 reads SMNVEV (reference sequence). The CDR3 DNA reads TGTGCCAGCAGTTTAATCAGCGGGGATGAGCAGTTCTTC. As protein: CASSLISGDEQFF.

V gene TRBV28 combines with J gene TRBJ2-5; 7 nucleotides line up with TRBD2. Germline CDR1 is MDHEN and CDR2 is SYDVKM. After removal of 2 bases from V and 5 bases from J, the junction contained 8 bases not matched to a gene. The CDR3 runs 15 residues. The CDR3 region has the DNA TGTGCCAGCAGTTTACCCTCTAGCGGAAGGGAGACCCAGTACTTC. Its protein is CASSLPSSGRETQYF.

A single count supports this clone. This rearrangement joins TRBV18 to TRBJ2-1; 7 bases map to TRBD2. The CDR3 spans 15 residues. The V gene's germline CDR1 is KGHSH and CDR2 LQKENI. The V gene end was trimmed by 2 bases and the J gene end by 2 bases; junction bases not matched to a gene: 3. CDR3 nucleotides: TGTGCCAGCTCACCAACTACTAGCGCCTACAATGAGCAGTTCTTC. Translated: CASSPTTSAYNEQFF.

The chain is built from TRBV5-1 and TRBJ2-7; a weak D match, TRBD1 (5 bases). The CDR3 covers 15 residues. CDR1 is SGHRS, CDR2 YFSETQ, per germline. Deletions cut 4 bases from V and 2 bases from J, with 16 bases between. The CDR3 region is CASSPRTTDTYEQYF. Written as DNA, the CDR3 is TGCGCCAGCAGCCCCCGTACGACAGATACCTACGAGCAGTACTTC.

The rearrangement uses TRBV12-3 or TRBV12-4 and TRBJ2-5, with TRBD1 matching 7 bases. The junction had 3 bases not matched to a gene; V was cut back by 4 bases and J by 4 bases. This CDR3 contains 13 residues. The CDR3 sequence: CASSWTGSETQYF. CDR3 DNA sequence: TGTGCCAGCAGTTGGACAGGTTCAGAGACCCAGTACTTC.

This sequence joins TRBV4-3 and TRBJ2-7; 10 bases agree with TRBD1. The CDR3 loop spans 14 amino acids. V was pared by 1 base and J by 8 bases, with 5 bases of the junction left unmatched. CDR1 and CDR2 from the germline V gene are LGHNA and YSLEER. This CDR3 reads CASSQGMGQGKQYF. In DNA form, the CDR3 reads TGCGCCAGCAGCCAAGGGATGGGACAGGGGAAGCAGTACTTC.

The chain recombines TRBV19 with TRBJ2-7; 9 nucleotides match TRBD2. The CDR3 sequence is 15 residues long. CDR1 and CDR2 from the germline V gene are LNHDA and SQIVND (reference sequence). V dropped 3 bases and J dropped 3; count of bases not matched to a gene: 6. In DNA, the CDR3 is TGTGCCAGTAGTATCCGGCGGGAGGGAGACTACGAGCAGTACTTC. Amino acids: CASSIRREGDYEQYF.

This clone was detected only a few times. This rearrangement joins TRBV14 to TRBJ1-2, with TRBD1 matching over 7 bases. CDR3 length: 13 amino acids. V was pared by 4 bases and J by 3 bases, with 2 bases of the junction left unmatched. Germline V gene lookup returns CDR1 SGHDN and CDR2 FVKESK. The CDR3 nucleotides are TGTGCCAGCAGCCGAGACAGGGACTATGGCTACACCTTC. Amino acids: CASSRDRDYGYTF.

V and J are TRBV5-1 and TRBJ1-6; TRBD1 matches 7 bases. The CDR3 runs 14 residues. The V gene's germline CDR1 is SGHRS and CDR2 YFSETQ. V shed 4 bases, J shed 8 bases, and the junction held 6 bases outside the gene matches. The CDR3, as DNA: TGCGCCAGCAGCCTCAGGGGGTTTGATTCACCCCTCCACTTT. As protein: CASSLRGFDSPLHF. Full variable domain (rest looked up from reference TRBV5-1 and TRBJ1-6): KAGVTQTPRYLIKTRGQQVTLSCSPISGHRSVSWYQQTPGQGLQFLFEYFSETQRNKGNFPGRFSGRQFSNSRSEMNVSTLELGDSALYLCASSLRGFDSPLHFGNGTRLTVT.

The chain is built from TRBV19 and TRBJ2-7, with TRBD1 matching over 8 bases. Germline V gene data show CDR1 as LNHDA and CDR2 as SQIVND (reference sequence). CDR3 length: 16 amino acids. V was pared by 2 bases and J by 6 bases, with 12 bases of the junction left unmatched. The CDR3 coding sequence is TGTGCCAGTAGTATAAAGTACTCAGGGGGCGCGAGCGAGCAGTACTTC. Its translation is CASSIKYSGGASEQYF.

The V and J genes are TRBV7-2 and TRBJ1-2, with 9 nucleotides matching TRBD1. The length of the CDR3 is 14 residues. Trimming took 0 bases from V and 7 from J; bases not matched to a gene: 3. Germline V gene lookup returns CDR1 SGHTA and CDR2 FQGNSA. CDR3 loop: CASSLADRGGGYTF. The DNA of the CDR3 is TGTGCCAGCAGCTTAGCGGACAGGGGAGGTGGCTACACCTTC.

The CDR3: CASSLGLGVGNQPQHF. CDR3 DNA sequence: TGTGCCAGCAGCTTAGGATTGGGAGTAGGGAATCAGCCCCAGCATTTT. This chain uses TRBV7-8 with TRBJ1-5; D unclear. Germline V lookup: CDR1 SGHVS, CDR2 FQNEAQ. The CDR3 loop spans 16 amino acids. Deletions cut 1 base from V and 4 bases from J, with 14 bases between.

The gene calls are TRBV7-9 and TRBJ2-1, with 9 bases matching TRBD2. Trimming at V came to 0 bases and at J to 8 bases, leaving 14 bases not matched to a gene. The CDR3 has 18 amino acids. Germline-derived CDR1 and CDR2 are SEHNR and FQNEAQ (reference sequence). The DNA for the CDR3 is TGTGCCAGCAGCTTAGCCAGAATAGGCGGGAGGGGAATGGATGAGCAGTTCTTC. It codes for CASSLARIGGRGMDEQFF.

V is TRBV7-3 and J is TRBJ2-1; TRBD1 matches at 9 bases. The germline CDR1 and CDR2 sequences are SGHTA and FQGTGA. The CDR3 totals 15 residues. After removal of 4 bases from V and 1 base from J, the junction contained 2 bases not matched to a gene. This CDR3 is CASSWTGDSYNEQFF. The DNA for the CDR3 is TGTGCCAGCAGCTGGACAGGGGATTCCTACAATGAGCAGTTCTTC.